A single sample gave rise to the 23 T cell receptor beta chains below, sequenced in a study of blood T cell repertoires in COVID-19. The table came from immunoSEQ multiplex PCR; TCRdb's copy has only in-frame clones and leaves some out. The sample shows 67,000 or so clones, more than 75% of them seen only once. Sequenced input: peripheral blood. The receptors shown here come from a woman aged 65 to 85 with acute or convalescent COVID-19.

The rearrangement joins TRBV29-1 to TRBJ2-1; no reliable D call. This CDR3 has 13 residues. Germline loops: CDR1 SQVTM, CDR2 ANQGSEA. The ends were cut back, 1 base at V and 4 bases at J, with 8 bases in the middle. CDR3 coding DNA: TGCAGCGTTGAAGGGGCAGGTTACAATGAGCAGTTCTTC. Protein product: CSVEGAGYNEQFF.

The chain couples TRBV27 to TRBJ2-3; 8 bases match TRBD2. This CDR3 has 14 residues. Germline V CDR1 and CDR2: MNHEY, SMNVEV (reference sequence). With 6 bases clipped from V and 2 bases from J, the junction kept 4 bases outside the gene matches. The CDR3 DNA reads as TGTGCCAGCAGGAGCGGGGGTTACACAGATACGCAGTATTTT. Translating it yields CASRSGGYTDTQYF.

The CDR3 DNA follows: TGTGCCAGTAGTAACGGACAGGGTTACAATGAGCAGTTCTTC. Protein sequence: CASSNGQGYNEQFF. V and J are TRBV19 and TRBJ2-1, with TRBD1 identical over 8 bases. The V gene's germline CDR1 is LNHDA and CDR2 SQIVND (reference sequence). This CDR3 contains 14 residues. Trimming removed 4 bases from V and 4 bases from J; junction bases left unmatched: 3.

This chain links TRBV10-3 with TRBJ1-3; 9 positions agree with TRBD1. Trimming took 6 bases from V and 3 from J; bases not matched to a gene: 6. CDR3 size: 15 residues. Germline assignment: CDR1 ENHRY and CDR2 SYGVKD. CDR3 region: CAISPGTGRGNTIYF. The CDR3 nucleotides are TGTGCCATCAGCCCGGGGACAGGGCGTGGAAACACCATATATTTT.

This CDR3 reads CASSLPQGNTIYF. DNA for the CDR3: TGCGCCAGCAGCCTTCCACAGGGAAACACCATATATTTT. The chain has TRBV4-1 and TRBJ1-3; no clear D. The germline V and J ends were trimmed by 4 bases and 4 bases, with 8 bases remaining between them. This CDR3 has 13 residues. Looked up from germline, CDR1 is MGHRA and CDR2 is YSYEKL.

The chain recombines TRBV5-4 with TRBJ2-5; 8 bases line up with TRBD2. This CDR3 is 15 amino acids long. The junction had 10 bases not matched to a gene; V was cut back by 4 bases and J by 5 bases. The germline gives CDR1 SGHNT, CDR2 YYREEE (reference sequence). The CDR3 nucleotides are TGTGCCAGCAGCCCTGTCGCGGCTAGCGGGGAGACCCAGTACTTC. It yields the protein CASSPVAASGETQYF. The full variable domain, with the rest looked up from reference TRBV5-4 and TRBJ2-5, is ETGVTQSPTHLIKTRGQQVTLRCSSQSGHNTVSWYQQALGQGPQFIFQYYREEENGRGNFPPRFSGLQFPNYSSELNVNALELDDSALYLCASSPVAASGETQYFGPGTRLLVL.

The chain combines TRBV27 with TRBJ2-2; 13 bases are shared with TRBD2. The germline V gene has CDR1 MNHEY and CDR2 SMNVEV (reference sequence). The CDR3 consists of 15 residues. With 4 bases clipped from V and 6 bases from J, the junction kept 2 bases outside the gene matches. The CDR3 loop reads CASSSTSGRPGELFF. The CDR3 coding sequence is TGTGCCAGCAGTTCGACTAGCGGGAGGCCCGGGGAGCTGTTTTTT.

The V and J genes are TRBV3-1 (or the pseudogene TRBV3-2) and TRBJ1-1; D is unresolved. CDR1 and CDR2 (germline): LGHDT, YNNKEL (reference sequence). The CDR3 is 15 amino acids. Deletions cut 1 base from V and 5 bases from J, with 14 bases between. Written as DNA, the CDR3 is TGTGCCAGCAGCCAAGGGGCGTCGCTGCGTACTGAAGCTTTCTTT. It translates to CASSQGASLRTEAFF.

The chain combines TRBV19 with TRBJ1-5; D unresolved. CDR1 is LNHDA and CDR2 is SQIVND in the germline V gene (reference sequence). V lost 8 bases to trimming and J lost 3 bases, with 14 bases between them. The CDR3 consists of 14 residues. This CDR3 reads CASCNREYNQPQHF. In DNA, the CDR3 is TGTGCCAGTTGTAATAGAGAGTACAATCAGCCCCAGCATTTT.

This clone was observed a handful of times. The chain joins TRBV19 to TRBJ2-2; no firm D call. The ends were cut back, 7 bases at V and 6 bases at J, with 12 bases in the middle. Germline CDR1 and CDR2: LNHDA and SQIVND (reference sequence). The CDR3 spans 13 residues. The CDR3 here is CASTGFRAGELFF. In DNA, the CDR3 is TGTGCCAGTACGGGTTTTCGGGCCGGGGAGCTGTTTTTT.

The V call is TRBV9, the J call TRBJ1-1, with 7 bases aligning to TRBD1. The CDR3 consists of 15 residues. Trimming at V came to 0 bases and at J to 0 bases, leaving 2 bases not matched to a gene. Germline assignment: CDR1 SGDLS and CDR2 YYNGEE. The CDR3: CASSVAGQMNTEAFF. The CDR3 DNA reads TGTGCCAGCAGCGTAGCGGGACAGATGAACACTGAAGCTTTCTTT.

This clone has only a few counts. This chain connects TRBV4-1 to TRBJ1-4; D gene unclear. The CDR3 sequence is 14 residues long. Germline V gives CDR1 MGHRA, CDR2 YSYEKL. Between the trimmed V and J ends, which lost 4 bases and 0 bases, there was a span of 6 bases. The CDR3 coding sequence is TGCGCCAGCAGCCGCGTAACAACTAATGAAAAACTGTTTTTT. It encodes CASSRVTTNEKLFF.

The V gene is TRBV7-9, the J gene TRBJ1-4, with 7 nucleotides matching TRBD1. With 5 bases clipped from V and 8 bases from J, the junction kept 8 bases outside the gene matches. This CDR3 is built from 14 residues. Germline V gene data show CDR1 as SEHNR and CDR2 as FQNEAQ (reference sequence). The CDR3 here is CASSPSGTEEKLFF. The CDR3 DNA reads as TGTGCCAGCAGCCCCAGTGGGACAGAGGAAAAACTGTTTTTT.

This clone was detected a few times. The chain joins TRBV6-6 to TRBJ1-1; D is possibly TRBD1 (5 bases). The CDR3 consists of 13 residues. V lost 6 bases, J lost 1 base, and 9 bases lay in between. Germline V lookup: CDR1 MNHNY, CDR2 SVGAGI (reference sequence). The CDR3 sequence is CASRPTGNTEAFF. DNA for the CDR3: TGTGCCAGCAGACCTACAGGGAACACTGAAGCTTTCTTT.

This clone was found a few times. The rearrangement uses TRBV4-1 and TRBJ2-3; 12 bases map to TRBD2. Germline V lookup: CDR1 MGHRA, CDR2 YSYEKL. With 1 base clipped from V and 4 bases from J, the junction kept 9 bases outside the gene matches. This CDR3 spans 18 amino acids. The CDR3 DNA follows: TGCGCCAGCAGCCAAGTGTACTCTAGCGGGGGGGCGTCAGATACGCAGTATTTT. The encoded protein is CASSQVYSSGGASDTQYF.

This clone has a handful of counts. The rearrangement joins TRBV30 to TRBJ2-7; D unresolved. Trimming removed 2 bases from V and 0 bases from J, with 11 bases in between. The CDR3 contains 14 residues. Germline CDR1 GTSNPN, CDR2 SVGIG (reference sequence). Here the CDR3 DNA reads TGTGCCTGGAGTCGTCTCCTTATCTCCTACGAGCAGTACTTC. Its translation is CAWSRLLISYEQYF.

V usage is TRBV18 and J usage is TRBJ2-7; TRBD1 is a possible D gene (6 bases). Trimming took off 4 bases at V and 5 bases at J, with 12 bases between the two ends. CDR1 is KGHSH and CDR2 is LQKENI in the germline V gene. CDR3 length: 13 residues. This CDR3 is CASSRDTINEQYF. The CDR3 DNA follows: TGTGCCAGCTCACGGGACACCATTAACGAGCAGTACTTC.

The chain employs TRBV7-9 and TRBJ2-4; 7 nucleotides agree with TRBD1. CDR1 and CDR2 (germline): SEHNR, FQNEAQ (reference sequence). The CDR3 is 16 residues long. The V and J ends lost 4 bases and 0 bases, in that order; junction bases with no gene match: 6. The CDR3 coding sequence is TGTGCCAGCAGCTCTGACGGGACAGTAGCCAAAAACATTCAGTACTTC. Translating it yields CASSSDGTVAKNIQYF.

This sequence joins TRBV19 and TRBJ1-6; 7 bases match TRBD1. Trimming took 1 base from V and 6 from J; bases not matched to a gene: 6. The CDR3 contains 16 residues. In germline, CDR1 is LNHDA, CDR2 SQIVND (reference sequence). The CDR3 protein is CASSIGSGQPNSPLHF. CDR3 bases: TGTGCCAGTAGTATAGGGTCGGGACAGCCTAATTCACCCCTCCACTTT.

This clone was picked up one time. The genes are TRBV18 and TRBJ1-5; 8 bases are a match to TRBD1. The CDR3 length is 14 residues. J lost 3 bases, V lost 6 bases, and 4 bases had no gene match. Germline values: CDR1 KGHSH, CDR2 LQKENI. In nucleotides, the CDR3 is TGTGCCAGCTCTCGGACAGGGTTCAATCAGCCCCAGCATTTT. Encoded protein: CASSRTGFNQPQHF.

This chain links TRBV7-3 with TRBJ2-2, with 8 bases aligning to TRBD2. This CDR3 comprises 16 residues. With V trimmed by 4 bases and J by 5 bases, 9 bases remained unmatched. Germline values: CDR1 SGHTA, CDR2 FQGTGA. The DNA for the CDR3 is TGTGCCAGCAGCTCCGCCCCGGGACTAGTAACCGGGGAGCTGTTTTTT. Translating gives CASSSAPGLVTGELFF.

This clone was observed a few times. The J gene is TRBJ1-5, the V gene TRBV6-6, with D possibly TRBD1 on 6 matching bases. This CDR3 has 15 amino acids. V lost 2 bases to trimming and J lost 4 bases, with 12 bases between them. Germline loops: CDR1 MNHNY, CDR2 SVGAGI (reference sequence). The CDR3 is CASSYGGGGNQPQHF. The CDR3 nucleotides read TGTGCCAGCAGTTACGGTGGGGGCGGAAATCAGCCCCAGCATTTT.

The chain links TRBV18 to TRBJ1-1; D ambiguous. The germline V and J ends were trimmed by 3 bases and 1 base, with 9 bases remaining between them. The CDR3 is made up of 14 amino acids. The germline V gene has CDR1 KGHSH and CDR2 LQKENI. CDR3 in amino acids: CASSPGLENTEAFF. In DNA, the CDR3 is TGTGCCAGCTCACCCGGACTCGAGAACACTGAAGCTTTCTTT.